Listed below are T cell receptor beta chains from one sample, sequenced in a study of blood T cell repertoires in COVID-19. The assay was immunoSEQ multiplex PCR, and TCRdb's table has in-frame clones only and misses some. The sample shows 200,000 to 300,000 clones, about 80% of them seen only once. Specimen: PBMCs or T cells enriched from blood (not recorded which). The receptors shown here come from a woman aged 40 to 55 who had been exposed to COVID-19. CDR3s include the opening cysteine and the closing phenylalanine or tryptophan. A D gene is named only where the DNA matches it firmly. Clone size is not always given. Where it is, it says once, few, many or a class for expanded clones.

NA	NA	TRBV5-5	TRBJ1-1	TGTGCCAGCAGCCCCCGGGAATCGGGGACTGAAGCTTTCTTT	CASSPRESGTEAFF
TRBD2	NA	TRBV3-1/TRBV3-2	TRBJ2-1	TGTGCCAGCGGCCCTTACCCCGGGACTAGCAAGTCCAATGAGCAGTTCTTC	CASGPYPGTSKSNEQFF
TRBD1	NA	TRBV28	TRBJ1-3	TGTGCCAGCAGCGACAGGGACTCTGGAAACACCATATATTTT	CASSDRDSGNTIYF
NA	once	TRBV5-1	TRBJ2-2	TGCGCCAGCAGCTTGGCCTGGGAGGCCGGGGAGCTGTTTTTT	CASSLAWEAGELFF
NA	NA	TRBV2	TRBJ1-6	TGTGCCAGCATGATGGTAAGGGGCCCGAATTCACCCCTCCACTTT	CASMMVRGPNSPLHF
TRBD1	NA	TRBV6-6	TRBJ1-6	TGTGCCAGCAGTCAAAGGACAGGGCGCTCCTATAATTCACCCCTCCACTTT	CASSQRTGRSYNSPLHF
NA	NA	TRBV19	TRBJ1-3	TGTGCCACCGGTAGGGGTCCTGGAAACACCATATATTTT	CATGRGPGNTIYF
TRBD1	NA	TRBV9	TRBJ1-6	TGTGCCAGCAGCGCGACAGGGGATTCTGCCTCACCCCTCCACTTT	CASSATGDSASPLHF
NA	NA	TRBV11-2	TRBJ1-6	TGTGCCAGCAGCTTAGAGGGTGGGGCTAATTCACCCCTCCACTTT	CASSLEGGANSPLHF
NA	NA	TRBV4-1	TRBJ1-2	TGCGCCAGCAGCCAAGGATTATATGACCGGGGTAACTATGGCTACACCTTC	CASSQGLYDRGNYGYTF